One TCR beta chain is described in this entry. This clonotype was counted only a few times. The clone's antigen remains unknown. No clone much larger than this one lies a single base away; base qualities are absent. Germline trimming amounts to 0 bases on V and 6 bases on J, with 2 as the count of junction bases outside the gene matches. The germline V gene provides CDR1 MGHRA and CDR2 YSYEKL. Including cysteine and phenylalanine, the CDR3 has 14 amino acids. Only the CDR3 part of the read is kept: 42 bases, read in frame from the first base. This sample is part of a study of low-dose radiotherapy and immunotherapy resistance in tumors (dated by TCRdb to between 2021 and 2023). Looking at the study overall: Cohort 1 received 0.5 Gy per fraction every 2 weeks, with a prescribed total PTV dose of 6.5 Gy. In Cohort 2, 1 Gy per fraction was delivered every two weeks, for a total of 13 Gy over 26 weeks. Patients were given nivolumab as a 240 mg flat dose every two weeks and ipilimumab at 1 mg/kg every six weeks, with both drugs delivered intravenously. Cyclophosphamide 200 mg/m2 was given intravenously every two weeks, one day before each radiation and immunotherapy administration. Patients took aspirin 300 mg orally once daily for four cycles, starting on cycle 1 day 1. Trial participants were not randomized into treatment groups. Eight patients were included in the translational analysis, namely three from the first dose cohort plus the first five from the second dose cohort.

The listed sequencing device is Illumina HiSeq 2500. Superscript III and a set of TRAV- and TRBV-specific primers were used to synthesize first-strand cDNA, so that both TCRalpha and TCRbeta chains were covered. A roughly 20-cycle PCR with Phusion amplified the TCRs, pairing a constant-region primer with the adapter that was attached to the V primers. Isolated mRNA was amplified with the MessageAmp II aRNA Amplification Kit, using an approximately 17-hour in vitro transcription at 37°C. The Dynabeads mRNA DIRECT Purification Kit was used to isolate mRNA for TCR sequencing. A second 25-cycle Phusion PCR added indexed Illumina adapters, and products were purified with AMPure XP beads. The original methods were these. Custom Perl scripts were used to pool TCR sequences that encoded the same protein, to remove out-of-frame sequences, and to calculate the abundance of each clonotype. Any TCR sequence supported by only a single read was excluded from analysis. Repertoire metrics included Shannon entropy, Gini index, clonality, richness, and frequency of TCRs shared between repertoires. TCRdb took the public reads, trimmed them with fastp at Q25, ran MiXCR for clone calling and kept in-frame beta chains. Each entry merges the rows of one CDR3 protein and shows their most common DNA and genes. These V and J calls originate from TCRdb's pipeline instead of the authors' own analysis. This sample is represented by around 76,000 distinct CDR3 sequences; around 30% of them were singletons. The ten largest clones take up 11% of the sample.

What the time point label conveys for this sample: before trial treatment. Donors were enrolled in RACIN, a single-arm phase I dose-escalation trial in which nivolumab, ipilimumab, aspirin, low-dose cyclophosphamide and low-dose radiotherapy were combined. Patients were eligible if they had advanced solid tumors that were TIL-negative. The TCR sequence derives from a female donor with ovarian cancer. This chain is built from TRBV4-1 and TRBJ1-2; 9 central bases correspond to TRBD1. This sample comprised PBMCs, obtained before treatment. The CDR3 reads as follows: CASSQDWDRDGYTF. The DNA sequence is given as TGCGCCAGCAGCCAAGATTGGGACAGGGATGGCTACACCTTC.